The table lists the clone carrying this TCR beta chain with a few counts. In the study's own analysis: Amplifying reference gene primers gave estimates of nucleated cell counts. The assay was immunoSEQ multiplex PCR, and TCRdb's table has in-frame clones only and misses some. V, J and clone size are those of that table, while D and trimming were read from the DNA. The sample records about 370,000 clones, roughly nine tenths being singletons. Participants' own reports of clinical history determined their cohort assignment. The sample originates from a study of blood T cell repertoires in COVID-19. The sequencing input was PBMCs or T cells enriched from blood (not recorded which). This clonotype originated in a woman in her twenties or thirties who had recovered from COVID-19.

CDR3 in amino acids: CASSQGGSNEKLFF. The CDR3, as DNA: TGTGCCAGCAGCCAAGGAGGGTCTAATGAAAAACTGTTTTTT. The chain couples TRBV14 to TRBJ1-4; D unclear. Looked up from germline, CDR1 is SGHDN and CDR2 is FVKESK. This CDR3 comprises 14 residues. V dropped 1 base and J dropped 3 bases, with 6 bases sitting between them.